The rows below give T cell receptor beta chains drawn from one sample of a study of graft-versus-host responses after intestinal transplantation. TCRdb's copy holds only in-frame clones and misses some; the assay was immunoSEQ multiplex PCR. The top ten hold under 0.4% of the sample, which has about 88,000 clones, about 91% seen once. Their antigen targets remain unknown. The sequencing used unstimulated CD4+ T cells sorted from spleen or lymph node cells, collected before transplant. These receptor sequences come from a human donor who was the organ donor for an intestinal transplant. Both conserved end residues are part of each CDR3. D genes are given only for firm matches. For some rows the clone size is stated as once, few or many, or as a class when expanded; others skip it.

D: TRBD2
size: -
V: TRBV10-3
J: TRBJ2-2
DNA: TGTGCCATAGGGACTAGCGGAACAGGCGGGGAGCTGTTTTTT
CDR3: CAIGTSGTGGELFF

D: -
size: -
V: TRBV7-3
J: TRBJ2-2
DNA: TGTGCCAGCAGCTTAACTCTAGCTAAGGAAACCGGGGAGCTGTTTTTT
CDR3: CASSLTLAKETGELFF

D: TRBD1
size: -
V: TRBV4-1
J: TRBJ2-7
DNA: TGCGCCAGCAGCCATCAGGGACAGGGTTACGAGCAGTACTTC
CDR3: CASSHQGQGYEQYF

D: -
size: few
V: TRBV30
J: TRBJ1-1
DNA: TGTGCCTGGACGGACACTAACACTGAAGCTTTCTTT
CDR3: CAWTDTNTEAFF

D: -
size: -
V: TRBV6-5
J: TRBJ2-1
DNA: TGTGCCAGCAGTGCTCAGGGCAATGAGCAGTTCTTC
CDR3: CASSAQGNEQFF

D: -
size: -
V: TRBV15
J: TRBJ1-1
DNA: TGTGCCACCAGCAGAGAAGAAGGGGTGAACACTGAAGCTTTCTTT
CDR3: CATSREEGVNTEAFF

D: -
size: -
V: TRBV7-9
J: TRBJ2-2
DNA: TGTGCCAGCAGCTTAATCAAACTTAACACCGGGGAGCTGTTTTTT
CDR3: CASSLIKLNTGELFF

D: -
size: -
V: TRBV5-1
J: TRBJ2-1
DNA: TGCGCCAGCAGCTACGGGATCCTCCTCCTCCGTAGTCATCTCGGGCGCTCCTACAATGAGCAGTTCTTC
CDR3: CASSYGILLLRSHLGRSYNEQFF

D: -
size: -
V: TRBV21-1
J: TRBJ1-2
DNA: TGTGCCAGCGGCAATATCTATGGCTACACCTTC
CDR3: CASGNIYGYTF

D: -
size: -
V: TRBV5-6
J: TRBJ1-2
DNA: TGTGCCAGCAGCACCCGACAGCGTCATATTGGCTACACCTTC
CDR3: CASSTRQRHIGYTF

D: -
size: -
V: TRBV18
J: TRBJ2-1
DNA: TGTGCCAGCTCACGGTACGGCAATGAGCAGTTCTTC
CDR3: CASSRYGNEQFF

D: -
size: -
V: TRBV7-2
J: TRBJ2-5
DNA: TGTGCCAGCAGCTGGGGGCTGACCCAGTACTTC
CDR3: CASSWGLTQYF

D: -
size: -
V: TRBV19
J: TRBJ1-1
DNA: TGTGCCACTAATCCTAGTATGGGCACTGAAGCTTTCTTT
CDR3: CATNPSMGTEAFF

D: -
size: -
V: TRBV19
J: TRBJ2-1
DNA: TGTGCCAGTAGTACCTCGGCAGGGAGGCACAATGAGCAGTTCTTC
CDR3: CASSTSAGRHNEQFF

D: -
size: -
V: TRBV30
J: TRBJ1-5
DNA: TGTGCCTGGAGTTCCCCAGACAGGAATTATCAGCCCCAGCATTTT
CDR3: CAWSSPDRNYQPQHF

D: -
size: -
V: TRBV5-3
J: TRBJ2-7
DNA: TGTGCCAGAAGCTATCAGGACTATCTTCTTAAGTACTTC
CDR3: CARSYQDYLLKYF

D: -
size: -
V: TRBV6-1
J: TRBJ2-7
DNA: TGTGCCAGCAGAGCCGGACACAGGGACTACGAGCAGTACTTC
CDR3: CASRAGHRDYEQYF

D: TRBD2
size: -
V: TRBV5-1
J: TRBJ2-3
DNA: TGCGCCAGCAGCCCGGGACTAGCGGGAGGCCCAGATACACAGTATTTT
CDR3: CASSPGLAGGPDTQYF

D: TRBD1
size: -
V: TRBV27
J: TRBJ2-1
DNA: TGTGCCAGCAGACTACAGGGGAGCTCCTACAATGAGCAGTTCTTC
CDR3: CASRLQGSSYNEQFF

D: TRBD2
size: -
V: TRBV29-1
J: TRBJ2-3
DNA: TGCAGCGTTGAAGACGCATTAGCGGGAGAGATAGATACGCAGTATTTT
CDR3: CSVEDALAGEIDTQYF

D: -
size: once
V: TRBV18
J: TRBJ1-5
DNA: TGTGCCAGCTCACCACAGGAACAAGACATGTACCAGCATTTT
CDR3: CASSPQEQDMYQHF

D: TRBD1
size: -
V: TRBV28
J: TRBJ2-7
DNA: TGTGCCAGCAGTTACAGGGGCCCCTACGAGCAGTACTTC
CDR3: CASSYRGPYEQYF